Below are 27 T cell receptor beta chains sequenced from a single sample in a study of blood T cell repertoires in COVID-19. Sequencing used immunoSEQ multiplex PCR; TCRdb keeps in-frame clones, though not all of them. The sample holds over 200,000 clones, nearly 90% seen once. What was sequenced was PBMCs or T cells enriched from blood (not recorded which). These receptor sequences come from a man aged 25 to 45 who had been exposed to COVID-19.

This chain links TRBV7-9 with TRBJ2-1, with 13 bases aligning to TRBD2. Per the germline V gene, CDR1 is SEHNR and CDR2 is FQNEAQ (reference sequence). The CDR3 is 15 amino acids. J was trimmed by 5 bases and V by 5 bases; bases with no gene match: 3. The CDR3 nucleotides are TGTGCCAGCAGCAAAACTAGCGGGGGGGACAATGAGCAGTTCTTC. Translating it yields CASSKTSGGDNEQFF.

This chain joins TRBV24-1 and TRBJ1-2; TRBD1 might be the D (5 bases). V gave up 4 bases and J gave up 5 bases, with 10 bases separating them. The CDR3 is made up of 13 amino acids. The germline CDR1 and CDR2 sequences are KGHDR and SFDVKD. CDR3 bases: TGTGCCACCAGTGACGACGGGGGGTATGGCTACACCTTC. Protein: CATSDDGGYGYTF.

The J gene is TRBJ1-1, the V gene TRBV7-3; D is undetermined. V lost 5 bases to trimming and J lost 2 bases, with 18 bases between them. Germline lookup yields CDR1 SGHTA and CDR2 FQGTGA. The CDR3 contains 16 residues. CDR3 coding DNA: TGTGCCAGCAGCCCCTCCCCCGGGATAATCAACACTGAAGCTTTCTTT. It encodes CASSPSPGIINTEAFF.

J is TRBJ2-2 and V is TRBV12-3 or TRBV12-4; D unclear. Trimming cost V 6 bases and J 2 bases, with 4 bases left between them. This CDR3 has 12 amino acids. In nucleotides, the CDR3 is TGTGCCAGCAGCCCAAACACCGGGGAGCTGTTTTTT. Translating it yields CASSPNTGELFF.

This sequence joins TRBV4-1 and TRBJ1-4; D possibly corresponds to TRBD1 (6 bases). Trimming took 4 bases from V and 0 from J, leaving 21 bases between them. Germline CDR1 and CDR2: MGHRA and YSYEKL. The CDR3 is made up of 19 amino acids. Here the CDR3 DNA reads TGCGCCAGCAGCCTCACAATGGGCAGGGGCCATGCAACTAATGAAAAACTGTTTTTT. Protein: CASSLTMGRGHATNEKLFF.

V gene TRBV2 combines with J gene TRBJ2-1, with 11 nucleotides matching TRBD2. Trimming cost V 5 bases and J 5 bases; bases outside gene matches: 2. The CDR3 has 14 residues. Germline V gene lookup returns CDR1 SNHLY and CDR2 FYNNEI. Here the CDR3 reads CASSSSGGHNEQFF. The CDR3 DNA follows: TGTGCCAGCAGTTCTAGCGGGGGGCACAATGAGCAGTTCTTC.

The table lists this clone with a count of one. V and J are TRBV7-2 and TRBJ2-7; 9 bases map to TRBD2. With 4 bases clipped from V and 2 bases from J, the junction kept 9 bases outside the gene matches. CDR3 length: 16 residues. Germline V gene sequence: CDR1 SGHTA, CDR2 FQGNSA. CDR3 sequence: CASSSSGGPPTYEQYF. CDR3 coding DNA: TGTGCCAGCAGCTCGAGCGGGGGGCCCCCGACCTACGAGCAGTACTTC.

The rearrangement links TRBV18 to TRBJ2-6, with D perhaps matching TRBD2 (6 bases). This CDR3 has 15 residues. Germline CDR1 reads KGHSH; CDR2 reads LQKENI. Trimming shortened V by 2 bases and J by 1 base, and 6 bases separated the two germline ends. The CDR3, as DNA: TGTGCCAGCTCACCAGGGGGGTCTGGGGCCAACGTCCTGACTTTC. This gives the protein CASSPGGSGANVLTF.

The chain combines TRBV4-2 with TRBJ2-5; 7 positions match TRBD1. V dropped 0 bases and J dropped 3; count of bases not matched to a gene: 4. From germline, CDR1 is LGHNA and CDR2 YNFKEQ. CDR3 size: 15 residues. CDR3 nucleotide sequence: TGTGCCAGCAGCCAAGAGGGGACAGCCAAAGAGACCCAGTACTTC. Amino acid sequence: CASSQEGTAKETQYF.

CDR3 in amino acids: CSASRRGAGYQPQHF. The CDR3 region has the DNA TGCAGTGCTAGTCGTAGAGGAGCGGGGTATCAGCCCCAGCATTTT. This rearrangement joins TRBV20-1 to TRBJ1-5; D ambiguous. CDR3 length: 15 amino acids. Trimming pared 3 bases from V and 5 bases from J, leaving 17 bases between. The V gene's germline CDR1 is DFQATT and CDR2 SNEGSKA (reference sequence).

The chain joins TRBV9 to TRBJ1-2; D is perhaps TRBD1 (5 bases). In germline, CDR1 is SGDLS, CDR2 YYNGEE. The CDR3 has 16 residues. V lost 0 bases and J lost 5, with 17 bases in between. CDR3 DNA sequence: TGTGCCAGCAGCGTAGAGGAGGGGCACAGCTATTATGGCTACACCTTC. Its protein is CASSVEEGHSYYGYTF.

The chain links TRBV6-4 to TRBJ2-2; the D gene is possibly TRBD2 (5 bases). This CDR3 has 16 amino acids. Deletions cut 3 bases from V and 7 bases from J, with 18 bases between. Germline CDR1 and CDR2: MRHNA and SNTAGT. The CDR3 sequence: CASSEVLGDGHGELFF. The CDR3 DNA sequence: TGTGCCAGCAGTGAGGTCCTCGGGGATGGCCACGGGGAGCTGTTTTTT.

This chain joins TRBV15 and TRBJ1-5; D unresolved. CDR3 length equals 11 residues. Germline CDR1 and CDR2: LNHNV and YYDKDF (reference sequence). Trimming shortened V by 4 bases and J by 11 bases, and 9 bases separated the two germline ends. The CDR3 sequence is CATSTGGSQHF. Here the CDR3 DNA reads TGTGCCACCAGCACTGGCGGGTCCCAGCATTTT. The full variable domain, with the rest looked up from reference TRBV15 and TRBJ1-5, is DAMVIQNPRYQVTQFGKPVTLSCSQTLNHNVMYWYQQKSSQAPKLLFHYYDKDFNNEADTPDNFQSRRPNTSFCFLDIRSPGLGDTAMYLCATSTGGSQHFGDGTRLSIL.

The V and J genes are TRBV18 and TRBJ1-3, with unresolved D. The length of the CDR3 is 15 residues. V was cut by 0 bases and J by 4 bases, with 10 bases left in between. The V gene's germline CDR1 is KGHSH and CDR2 LQKENI. CDR3 sequence reads: CASSPPSGVGNTIYF. CDR3 nucleotides: TGTGCCAGCTCACCACCGAGCGGTGTGGGAAACACCATATATTTT.

As regards this clone: This sequence may be a read error, since a much larger clone differs from it by one base. The V and J genes are TRBV5-8 and TRBJ1-2, with D tentatively TRBD1 (5 bases). V lost 0 bases, J lost 0 bases, and 6 bases lay in between. CDR1 is SGHTS and CDR2 is YDEGEE in the germline V gene. The CDR3 covers 14 residues. CDR3 sequence: CASSLGQSNYGYTF. CDR3 DNA sequence: TGTGCCAGCAGCTTGGGACAGTCTAACTATGGCTACACCTTC.

The V call is TRBV2, the J call TRBJ1-2; TRBD1 is a possible D gene (6 bases). The CDR3 totals 15 residues. CDR1 is SNHLY and CDR2 is FYNNEI in the germline V gene. V lost 11 bases and J 5 bases, leaving 24 bases between the germline ends. CDR3 DNA sequence: TGTGCCTGCGGATCTCCGACAGGCATGGCGTATGGCTACACCTTC. The encoded protein is CACGSPTGMAYGYTF.

The V gene is TRBV25-1, the J gene TRBJ1-2; the match to TRBD1 covers 7 bases. With 4 bases clipped from V and 2 bases from J, the junction kept 4 bases outside the gene matches. The CDR3 has 14 residues. From germline, CDR1 is MGHDK and CDR2 SYGVNS. The CDR3 is CASSAPGQNYGYTF. The DNA for the CDR3 is TGTGCCAGCAGTGCCCCGGGACAGAACTATGGCTACACCTTC.

This clone came up once. At the DNA level, this CDR3 is encoded by other sequences in the same sample as well. The genes are TRBV19 and TRBJ1-1; the match to TRBD1 covers 7 bases. The CDR3 loop spans 13 amino acids. CDR1 and CDR2 (germline): LNHDA, SQIVND (reference sequence). V trimming: 4 bases; J trimming: 3 bases; junction bases outside the gene matches: 2. The CDR3 is CASSTDRDTEAFF. In nucleotides, the CDR3 is TGTGCCAGTAGTACCGACAGGGACACTGAAGCTTTCTTT.

This chain uses TRBV6-1 with TRBJ1-2; TRBD1 matches at 7 bases. V dropped 0 bases and J dropped 7; count of bases not matched to a gene: 5. Germline V gene lookup returns CDR1 MNHNS and CDR2 SASEGT. This CDR3 spans 14 amino acids. The CDR3, as DNA: TGTGCCAGCAGTGAAGCCCGACAGGGAAGTGGCTACACCTTC. Amino acid sequence: CASSEARQGSGYTF.

V is TRBV5-6 and J is TRBJ2-7; 11 positions agree with TRBD1. After removal of 2 bases from V and 3 bases from J, the junction contained 4 bases not matched to a gene. CDR3 size: 15 residues. Looked up from germline, CDR1 is SGHDT and CDR2 is YYEEEE. The CDR3 DNA reads as TGTGCCAGCAGCTTACCCGGGACAGGGGGCTACGAGCAGTACTTC. It translates to CASSLPGTGGYEQYF.

The chain couples TRBV7-2 to TRBJ1-3, with 10 bases identical to TRBD1. The CDR3 length is 15 residues. The germline V gene has CDR1 SGHTA and CDR2 FQGNSA. Trimming cost V 6 bases and J 5 bases; bases outside gene matches: 7. CDR3 sequence: CASSSGQGGRNTIYF. The CDR3 region has the DNA TGTGCCAGCAGTTCCGGACAGGGGGGGAGAAACACCATATATTTT. Supplemented by reference TRBV7-2 and TRBJ1-3, the full variable domain reads GAGVSQSPSNKVTEKGKDVELRCDPISGHTALYWYRQSLGQGLEFLIYFQGNSAPDKSGLPSDRFSAERTGGSVSTLTIQRTQQEDSAVYLCASSSGQGGRNTIYFGEGSWLTVV.

The chain joins TRBV5-1 to TRBJ2-7, with TRBD2 matching over 7 bases. This CDR3 has 15 residues. With 5 bases clipped from V and 5 bases from J, the junction kept 13 bases outside the gene matches. Germline CDR1 SGHRS, CDR2 YFSETQ. CDR3 in amino acids: CASRSITGGLDEQYF. The CDR3 nucleotides are TGCGCCAGCAGATCCATCACGGGGGGTCTGGACGAGCAGTACTTC. Drawing the rest from reference TRBV5-1 and TRBJ2-7, the complete variable domain is KAGVTQTPRYLIKTRGQQVTLSCSPISGHRSVSWYQQTPGQGLQFLFEYFSETQRNKGNFPGRFSGRQFSNSRSEMNVSTLELGDSALYLCASRSITGGLDEQYFGPGTRLTVT.

This rearrangement joins TRBV4-1 to TRBJ1-2; TRBD1 matches 11 bases. V lost 1 base and J lost 8; bases outside the gene matches: 6. The CDR3 has 15 residues. The germline V gene has CDR1 MGHRA and CDR2 YSYEKL. In nucleotides, the CDR3 is TGCGCCAGCAGCCAAGCCCCGGACAGGGGGCAAGGCTACACCTTC. Translated: CASSQAPDRGQGYTF.

The CDR3 region has the DNA TGTGCCAGCAGCACATACAGGGGGCGCTCACCCCTCCACTTT. This encodes CASSTYRGRSPLHF. The gene calls are TRBV5-5 and TRBJ1-6; 9 bases agree with TRBD1. Germline CDR1 is SGHKS and CDR2 is YYEKEE (reference sequence). The trim removed 4 bases at V and 10 bases at J, leaving 6 bases unmatched. The length of the CDR3 is 14 residues.

This chain joins TRBV4-2 and TRBJ1-2; D ambiguous. Germline loops: CDR1 LGHNA, CDR2 YNFKEQ. This CDR3 is 13 amino acids long. Trimming shortened V by 4 bases and J by 3 bases, and 9 bases separated the two germline ends. CDR3 residues: CASSRDLDYGYTF. The CDR3 bases are TGTGCCAGCAGCCGAGACCTTGACTATGGCTACACCTTC.

A few counts support this clone. The chain has TRBV2 and TRBJ1-2; maybe TRBD1 (5 bases). CDR3 size: 16 residues. V was pared by 0 bases and J by 6 bases, with 17 bases between. Germline CDR1 SNHLY, CDR2 FYNNEI. CDR3 DNA: TGTGCCAGCAGTGAAGCGCTTCCGGGGAGGGACCATGGCTACACCTTC. Translated: CASSEALPGRDHGYTF.

This clone was counted a single time. The V and J genes are TRBV6-5 and TRBJ2-5, with 7 bases lining up with TRBD1. Trimming removed 4 bases from V and 3 bases from J; junction bases left unmatched: 8. This CDR3 comprises 15 residues. Germline lookup yields CDR1 MNHEY and CDR2 SVGAGI. CDR3 bases: TGTGCCAGCAGTTTTCGGGACAGTAGAAAAGAGACCCAGTACTTC. As protein: CASSFRDSRKETQYF.